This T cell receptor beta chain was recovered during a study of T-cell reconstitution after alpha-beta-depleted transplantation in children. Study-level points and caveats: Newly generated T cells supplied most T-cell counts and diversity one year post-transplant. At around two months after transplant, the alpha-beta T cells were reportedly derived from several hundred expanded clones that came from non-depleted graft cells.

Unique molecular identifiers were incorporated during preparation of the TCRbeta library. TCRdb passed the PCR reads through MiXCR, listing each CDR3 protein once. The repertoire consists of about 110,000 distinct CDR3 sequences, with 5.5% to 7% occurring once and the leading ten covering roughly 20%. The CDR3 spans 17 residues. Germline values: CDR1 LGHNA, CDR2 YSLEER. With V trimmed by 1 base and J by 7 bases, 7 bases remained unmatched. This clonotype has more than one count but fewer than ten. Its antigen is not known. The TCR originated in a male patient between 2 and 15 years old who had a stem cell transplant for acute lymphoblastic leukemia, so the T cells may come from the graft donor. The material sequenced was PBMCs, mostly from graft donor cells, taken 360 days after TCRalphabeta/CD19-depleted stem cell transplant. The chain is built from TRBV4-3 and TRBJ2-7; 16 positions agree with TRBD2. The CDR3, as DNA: TGCGCCAGCAGCCAAGGGGGACTAGCGGGAGGGCCAAGGGAGCAGTACTTC. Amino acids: CASSQGGLAGGPREQYF.